This T cell receptor beta chain appears in the sequencing data of a study of blood T cell repertoires in COVID-19. Turning to the study itself: Collection of acute and convalescent COVID-19 samples took place in the United States, Italy and Spain. Nucleic acid was either cDNA or gDNA, and it came from T cells, B-cell-depleted T cells, or PBMCs.

In the original analysis: Estimates of nucleated cell counts were drawn from the amplification of reference gene primers. The protocol was immunoSEQ multiplex PCR, while the TCRdb copy is restricted to in-frame clones and leaves out a portion. V, J and clone size were drawn from that table, and D and trimming were deduced from the DNA. The table includes roughly 410,000 clones, roughly 90% detected once. The sample comprised peripheral blood. The clonotype was recovered from a man aged 40-55 years with acute or convalescent COVID-19.

CDR3 loop: CASSLREVGYEQYF. As DNA, the CDR3 is TGTGCCAGCAGTTTACGGGAGGTTGGGTACGAGCAGTACTTC. V and J are TRBV27 and TRBJ2-7; 7 bases match TRBD2. The CDR3 extends over 14 amino acids. Germline V gives CDR1 MNHEY, CDR2 SMNVEV (reference sequence). The V and J ends lost 2 bases and 4 bases, in that order; junction bases with no gene match: 5.